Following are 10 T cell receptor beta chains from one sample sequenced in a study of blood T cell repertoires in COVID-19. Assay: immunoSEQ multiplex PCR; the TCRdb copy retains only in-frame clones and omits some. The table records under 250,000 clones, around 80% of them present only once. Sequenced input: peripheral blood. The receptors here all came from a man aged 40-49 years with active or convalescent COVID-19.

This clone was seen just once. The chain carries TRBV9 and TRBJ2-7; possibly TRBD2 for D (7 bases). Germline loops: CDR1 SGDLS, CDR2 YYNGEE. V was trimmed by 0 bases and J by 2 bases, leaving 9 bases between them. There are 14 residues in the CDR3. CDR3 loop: CASSVGEGAYEQYF. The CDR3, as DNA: TGTGCCAGCAGCGTAGGGGAGGGGGCCTACGAGCAGTACTTC.

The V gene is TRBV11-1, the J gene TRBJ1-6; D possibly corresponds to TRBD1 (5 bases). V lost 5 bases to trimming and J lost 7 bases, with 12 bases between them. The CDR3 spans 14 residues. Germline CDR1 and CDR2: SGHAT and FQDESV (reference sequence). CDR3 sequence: CASSEVGGNSPLHF. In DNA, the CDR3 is TGTGCCAGCAGCGAAGTGGGGGGAAATTCACCCCTCCACTTT.

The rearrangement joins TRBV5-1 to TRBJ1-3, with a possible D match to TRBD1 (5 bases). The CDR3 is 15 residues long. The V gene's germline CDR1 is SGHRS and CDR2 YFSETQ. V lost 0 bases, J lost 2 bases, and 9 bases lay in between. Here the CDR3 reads CASSLAGSAGNTIYF. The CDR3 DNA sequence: TGCGCCAGCAGCTTGGCAGGGTCGGCTGGAAACACCATATATTTT.

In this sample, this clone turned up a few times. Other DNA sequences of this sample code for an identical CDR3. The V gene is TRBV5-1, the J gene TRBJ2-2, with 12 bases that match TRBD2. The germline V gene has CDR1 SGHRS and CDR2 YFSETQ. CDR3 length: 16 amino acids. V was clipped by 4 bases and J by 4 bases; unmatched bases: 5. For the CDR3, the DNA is TGCGCCAGCAGCATACGACTAGCGGGAGCCACCGGGGAGCTGTTTTTT. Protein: CASSIRLAGATGELFF.

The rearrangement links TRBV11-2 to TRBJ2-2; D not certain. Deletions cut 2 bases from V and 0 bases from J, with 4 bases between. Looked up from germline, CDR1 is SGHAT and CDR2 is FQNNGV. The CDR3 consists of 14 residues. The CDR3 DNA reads TGTGCCAGCAGCTTACAGGCGAACACCGGGGAGCTGTTTTTT. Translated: CASSLQANTGELFF.

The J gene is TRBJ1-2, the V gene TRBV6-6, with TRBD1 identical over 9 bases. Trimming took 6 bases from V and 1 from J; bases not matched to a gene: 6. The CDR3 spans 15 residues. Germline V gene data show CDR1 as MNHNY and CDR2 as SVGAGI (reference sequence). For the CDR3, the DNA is TGTGCCAGCAGGAGGACAGGGGACCTTAACTATGGCTACACCTTC. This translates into CASRRTGDLNYGYTF.

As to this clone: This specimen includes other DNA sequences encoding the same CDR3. The CDR3 is CASSYGQGGEKLFF. In nucleotides, the CDR3 is TGTGCCAGCAGTTACGGGCAGGGTGGAGAAAAACTGTTTTTT. The chain couples TRBV6-6 to TRBJ1-4, with a tentative D call TRBD1 (5 bases). This CDR3 comprises 14 residues. Between the trimmed V and J ends, which lost 2 bases and 8 bases, there was a span of 12 bases. Germline CDR1 is MNHNY and CDR2 is SVGAGI (reference sequence).

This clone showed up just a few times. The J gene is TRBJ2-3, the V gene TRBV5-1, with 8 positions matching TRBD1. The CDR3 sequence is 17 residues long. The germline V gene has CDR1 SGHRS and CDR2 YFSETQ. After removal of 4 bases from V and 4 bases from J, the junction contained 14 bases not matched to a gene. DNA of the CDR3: TGCGCCAGCAGCCAGGAGGGACAGGCCGTGGGTTCAGATACGCAGTATTTT. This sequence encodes CASSQEGQAVGSDTQYF.

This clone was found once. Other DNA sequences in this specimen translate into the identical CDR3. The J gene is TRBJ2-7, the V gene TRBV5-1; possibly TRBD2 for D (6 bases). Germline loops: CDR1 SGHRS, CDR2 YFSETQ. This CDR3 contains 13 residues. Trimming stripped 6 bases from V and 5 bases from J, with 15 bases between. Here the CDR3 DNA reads TGCGCCAGCAATACGGCCGGGGGTCACGAGCAGTACTTC. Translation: CASNTAGGHEQYF.

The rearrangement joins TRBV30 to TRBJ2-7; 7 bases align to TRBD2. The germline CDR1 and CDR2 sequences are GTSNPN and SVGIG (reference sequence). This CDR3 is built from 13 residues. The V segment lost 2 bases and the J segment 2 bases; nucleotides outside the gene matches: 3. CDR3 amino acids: CAWSPGLAYEQYF. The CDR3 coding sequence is TGTGCCTGGAGTCCCGGACTAGCCTACGAGCAGTACTTC.